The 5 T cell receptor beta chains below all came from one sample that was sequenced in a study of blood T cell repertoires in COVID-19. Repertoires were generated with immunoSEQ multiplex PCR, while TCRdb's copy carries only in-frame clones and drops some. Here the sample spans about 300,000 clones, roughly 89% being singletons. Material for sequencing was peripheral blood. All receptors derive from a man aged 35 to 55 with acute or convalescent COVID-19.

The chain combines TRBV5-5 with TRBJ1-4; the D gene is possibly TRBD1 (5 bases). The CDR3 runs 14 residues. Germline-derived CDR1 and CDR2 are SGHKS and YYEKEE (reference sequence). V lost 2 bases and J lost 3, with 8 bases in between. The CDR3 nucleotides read TGTGCCAGCAGCTTCAGGGTCTCTAATGAAAAACTGTTTTTT. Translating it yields CASSFRVSNEKLFF.

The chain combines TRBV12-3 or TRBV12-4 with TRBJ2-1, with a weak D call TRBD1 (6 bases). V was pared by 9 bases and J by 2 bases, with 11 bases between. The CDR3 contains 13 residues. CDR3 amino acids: CASTTGPYNEQFF. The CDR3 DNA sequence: TGTGCCAGTACGACAGGTCCCTACAATGAGCAGTTCTTC.

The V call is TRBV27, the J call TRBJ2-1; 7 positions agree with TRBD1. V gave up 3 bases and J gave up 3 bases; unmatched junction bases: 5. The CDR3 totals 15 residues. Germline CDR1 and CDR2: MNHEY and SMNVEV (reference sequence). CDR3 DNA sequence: TGTGCCAGCAGTTTCCAAGGACAGGTCTACAATGAGCAGTTCTTC. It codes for CASSFQGQVYNEQFF.

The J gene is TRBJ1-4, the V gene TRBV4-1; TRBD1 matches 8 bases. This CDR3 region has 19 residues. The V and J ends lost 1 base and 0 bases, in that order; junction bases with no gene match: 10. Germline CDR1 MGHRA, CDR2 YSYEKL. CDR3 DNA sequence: TGCGCCAGCAGCCAAGGCGTGCAGGGGGCATCTTCAACTAATGAAAAACTGTTTTTT. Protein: CASSQGVQGASSTNEKLFF.

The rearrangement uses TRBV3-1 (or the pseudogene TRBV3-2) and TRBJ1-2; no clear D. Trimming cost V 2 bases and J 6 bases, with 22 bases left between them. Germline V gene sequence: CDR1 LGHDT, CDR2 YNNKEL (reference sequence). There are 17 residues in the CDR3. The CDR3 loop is CASSQSWSRKPRDGYTF. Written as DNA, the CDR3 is TGTGCCAGCAGCCAAAGTTGGTCGAGGAAACCTCGGGATGGCTACACCTTC.